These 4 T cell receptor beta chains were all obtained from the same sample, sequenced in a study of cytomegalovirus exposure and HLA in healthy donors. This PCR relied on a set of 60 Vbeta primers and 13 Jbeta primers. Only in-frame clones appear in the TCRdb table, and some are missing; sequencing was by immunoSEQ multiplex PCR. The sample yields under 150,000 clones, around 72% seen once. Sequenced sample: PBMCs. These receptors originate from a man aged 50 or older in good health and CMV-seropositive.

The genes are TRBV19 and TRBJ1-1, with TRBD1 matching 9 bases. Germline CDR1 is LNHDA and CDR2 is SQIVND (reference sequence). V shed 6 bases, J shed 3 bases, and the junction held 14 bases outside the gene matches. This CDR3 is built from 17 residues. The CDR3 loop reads CASRYLPPQGAHTEAFF. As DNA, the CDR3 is TGTGCCAGTAGATACCTCCCCCCACAGGGGGCGCACACTGAAGCTTTCTTT.

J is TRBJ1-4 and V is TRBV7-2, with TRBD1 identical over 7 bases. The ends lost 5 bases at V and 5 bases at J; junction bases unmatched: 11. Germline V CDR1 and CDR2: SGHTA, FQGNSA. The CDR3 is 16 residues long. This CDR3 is CASSPGQSVKNEKLFF. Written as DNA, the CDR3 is TGTGCCAGCAGCCCGGGACAGTCAGTTAAGAATGAAAAACTGTTTTTT.

CDR3 DNA: TGTGCCAGCAGCTTTAGAGCCTATGGCTACACCTTC. Amino acids: CASSFRAYGYTF. The V call is TRBV11-2, the J call TRBJ1-2; D remains unclear. The CDR3 has 12 residues. The germline CDR1 and CDR2 sequences are SGHAT and FQNNGV. V lost 3 bases and J lost 4, with 6 bases in between.

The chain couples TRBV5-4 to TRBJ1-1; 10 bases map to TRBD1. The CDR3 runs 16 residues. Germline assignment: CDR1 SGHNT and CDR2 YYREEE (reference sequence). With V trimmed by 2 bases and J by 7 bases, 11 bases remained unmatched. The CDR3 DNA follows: TGTGCCAGCAGCTTCGGGACAGGGGCTGCCCCGCTTGAAGCTTTCTTT. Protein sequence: CASSFGTGAAPLEAFF.